The clone carrying this TCR beta chain was detected once. Sequence at one end of the junction differs from germline and may be a read error. The sample comes from a study of PD-1 and CTLA-4 blockade in melanoma. Generated by immunoSEQ multiplex PCR, the TCRdb table keeps only in-frame clones and is missing some. This sample yields tens of thousands of clones, of which 88% are seen a single time; around 6.3% belongs to the top ten. Germline V gene lookup returns CDR1 MGHRA and CDR2 YSYEKL. The CDR3 loop spans 16 amino acids. The sample was CD8+ T cells from peripheral blood, taken from a patient given anti-PD-1 treatment. The TCR was taken from a human donor with melanoma. The chain has TRBV4-1 and TRBJ1-2, with TRBD1 as a possible D gene (5 bases). This CDR3 is CASSQDQVSRDYGYTF. In nucleotides, the CDR3 is TGCGCCAGCAGCCAAGATCAGGTATCCAGGGACTACGGCTACACCTTC.